A single sample is the source of the 10 T cell receptor beta chains below, sequenced in a study of cytomegalovirus exposure and HLA in healthy donors. Use of 60 Vbeta and 13 Jbeta primers characterized the PCR. This table comes from immunoSEQ multiplex PCR, and its TCRdb copy is limited to in-frame clones, with some not included. Here the sample spans more than 110,000 clones, 80% being singletons. Sequenced: PBMCs. All receptors come from a middle-aged man in good health and CMV-seronegative.

The V gene is TRBV4-1, the J gene TRBJ1-6; TRBD1 is a possible D gene (5 bases). With 0 bases removed from V and 13 bases from J, the gap between germline ends came to 19 bases. Germline V gene data show CDR1 as MGHRA and CDR2 as YSYEKL. The CDR3 sequence is 16 residues long. CDR3 residues: CASSQDLARGVRPLHF. The CDR3 DNA reads TGCGCCAGCAGCCAAGATCTCGCGCGGGGGGTGCGGCCCCTCCACTTT.

This clone was detected only once. The chain has TRBV19 and TRBJ1-1; D might be TRBD1 (5 bases). The V and J ends lost 0 bases and 1 base respectively, with 18 bases between them. CDR1 LNHDA and CDR2 SQIVND come from the germline V gene (reference sequence). The CDR3 is 18 residues long. CDR3: CASSIDPPSLTGNTEAFF. CDR3 sequence (DNA): TGTGCCAGTAGTATAGACCCTCCCAGTCTTACAGGGAACACTGAAGCTTTCTTT.

This clone was detected only once. V is TRBV28 and J is TRBJ2-1; 8 nucleotides agree with TRBD1. Per the germline V gene, CDR1 is MDHEN and CDR2 is SYDVKM. The junction had 6 bases not matched to a gene; V was cut back by 5 bases and J by 0 bases. The CDR3 totals 16 residues. CDR3 sequence: CASSPHRGSSYNEQFF. The CDR3 region has the DNA TGTGCCAGCAGTCCCCACAGGGGGAGCTCCTACAATGAGCAGTTCTTC. The whole variable domain, remainder taken from reference TRBV28 and TRBJ2-1, is DVKVTQSSRYLVKRTGEKVFLECVQDMDHENMFWYRQDPGLGLRLIYFSYDVKMKEKGDIPEGYSVSREKKERFSLILESASTNQTSMYLCASSPHRGSSYNEQFFGPGTRLTVL.

J is TRBJ1-1 and V is TRBV7-2; D ambiguous. The V and J ends lost 0 bases and 1 base respectively, with 6 bases between them. There are 14 residues in the CDR3. Germline V gene sequence: CDR1 SGHTA, CDR2 FQGNSA. CDR3 loop: CASSLALRNTEAFF. As DNA, the CDR3 is TGTGCCAGCAGCTTAGCTTTGAGGAACACTGAAGCTTTCTTT.

This clone has a single count. CDR3 sequence reads: CASSRGTGMGYEQYF. DNA for the CDR3: TGTGCCAGCAGCCGAGGGACAGGGATGGGCTACGAGCAGTACTTC. The chain couples TRBV2 to TRBJ2-7; 9 bases align to TRBD1. Losses at the gene ends were 6 bases for V and 3 bases for J; bases not matched to a gene: 9. This CDR3 has 15 residues. CDR1 and CDR2 from the germline V gene are SNHLY and FYNNEI.

In its sample, this clone was seen once. The V gene is TRBV25-1, the J gene TRBJ1-2, with a tentative D call TRBD1 (6 bases). The CDR3 consists of 16 residues. Germline-derived CDR1 and CDR2 are MGHDK and SYGVNS. Trimming removed 7 bases from V and 0 bases from J, with 18 bases in between. In DNA form, the CDR3 reads TGTGCCAGCACCCCGAAGGGGGAGGGCTCTAACTATGGCTACACCTTC. This encodes CASTPKGEGSNYGYTF.

This chain uses TRBV29-1 with TRBJ2-7, with TRBD2 as a possible D gene (5 bases). The germline gives CDR1 SQVTM, CDR2 ANQGSEA. Trimming left V 4 bases short and J 7 bases short, with 11 bases between. This CDR3 has 11 residues. The chain's CDR3 is CSVGAEVEQYF. For the CDR3, the DNA is TGCAGCGTTGGGGCGGAGGTGGAGCAGTACTTC.

The rearrangement uses TRBV5-4 and TRBJ2-5; 12 bases align to TRBD2. Germline CDR1 and CDR2: SGHNT and YYREEE (reference sequence). This CDR3 is 15 amino acids long. After removal of 4 bases from V and 5 bases from J, the junction contained 6 bases not matched to a gene. As DNA, the CDR3 is TGTGCCAGCAGCCCGGAGGGGACTAGCGGGGAGACCCAGTACTTC. This translates into CASSPEGTSGETQYF.

The chain is built from TRBV20-1 and TRBJ2-7; TRBD1 is a possible D gene (6 bases). Germline CDR1 DFQATT, CDR2 SNEGSKA (reference sequence). V shed 8 bases and J shed 4 bases, with 12 bases lying between them. The CDR3 is 11 residues long. The CDR3 region is CSTIQGYEQYF. In DNA, the CDR3 is TGCAGTACAATACAGGGTTACGAGCAGTACTTC.

The V gene is TRBV5-8, the J gene TRBJ1-1, with D maybe TRBD1 (6 bases). CDR1 and CDR2 from the germline V gene are SGHTS and YDEGEE. Trimming stripped 5 bases from V and 1 base from J, with 15 bases between. The CDR3 sequence is 15 residues long. The CDR3 loop is CASRRTGTTNTEAFF. As DNA, the CDR3 is TGTGCCAGCAGACGAACCGGGACAACGAACACTGAAGCTTTCTTT.